One sample yielded the 23 T cell receptor beta chains listed below, sequenced in a study of blood T cell repertoires in COVID-19. The data were produced by immunoSEQ multiplex PCR, yet TCRdb's version contains in-frame clones alone and is incomplete. In the table there are under 300,000 clones, around 88% of which are singletons. The sequenced sample consisted of peripheral blood. These TCRs come from an older man with acute or convalescent COVID-19.

The rearrangement links TRBV21-1 to TRBJ2-5; TRBD2 is the table's D call, not checked against the DNA. TRBV21-1 is designated a pseudogene. The CDR3 is 15 amino acids. The CDR3 coding sequence is TGTGCCAGCACCAAAAGGACTGGGGAACAAGAGACCCAGTACTTC. This codes for CASTKRTGEQETQYF.

The V and J genes are TRBV7-9 and TRBJ1-3; D remains unclear. Germline loops: CDR1 SEHNR, CDR2 FQNEAQ (reference sequence). Between the trimmed V and J ends, which lost 1 base and 8 bases, there was a span of 12 bases. The CDR3 covers 14 residues. CDR3 DNA: TGTGCCAGCAGCTTAGAGGGCAGAGCGGACACCATATATTTT. This gives the protein CASSLEGRADTIYF.

V usage is TRBV12-3 or TRBV12-4 and J usage is TRBJ2-7; 7 bases line up with TRBD1. V lost 1 base, J lost 7 bases, and 4 bases stayed unmatched. The CDR3 covers 13 residues. In DNA form, the CDR3 reads TGTGCCAGCAGTTTAGACAGGGGAGTGGAGCAGTACTTC. As protein: CASSLDRGVEQYF.

The chain has TRBV12-3 or TRBV12-4 and TRBJ1-1; a weak D match, TRBD1 (5 bases). The CDR3 spans 12 residues. With 6 bases removed from V and 7 bases from J, the gap between germline ends came to 12 bases. DNA of the CDR3: TGTGCCAGCAGACAGGACGGCAGTGAAGCTTTCTTT. This encodes CASRQDGSEAFF.

V is TRBV28 and J is TRBJ1-2, with D perhaps matching TRBD1 (6 bases). Per the germline V gene, CDR1 is MDHEN and CDR2 is SYDVKM. This CDR3 contains 13 residues. Trimming removed 8 bases at V and 8 bases at J, with 18 bases between. The CDR3 loop is CASLHGGANGYTF. The CDR3 coding sequence is TGTGCCAGCCTCCACGGGGGGGCCAACGGCTACACCTTC.

This clone appeared once. The V gene is TRBV6-1, the J gene TRBJ2-3; D uncertain. Germline CDR1 MNHNS, CDR2 SASEGT. There are 15 residues in the CDR3. Trimming cost V 2 bases and J 2 bases, with 11 bases left between them. CDR3 sequence: CASSERSGITDTQYF. CDR3 in DNA: TGTGCCAGCAGTGAAAGGTCAGGAATCACAGATACGCAGTATTTT.

The chain joins TRBV7-2 to TRBJ1-4, with D maybe TRBD1 (5 bases). Germline V CDR1 and CDR2: SGHTA, FQGNSA. V was clipped by 1 base and J by 4 bases, with 13 bases between them. This CDR3 is built from 16 residues. The CDR3 reads CASSLGGRARNEKLFF. CDR3 nucleotides: TGTGCCAGCAGCTTAGGGGGGAGGGCGCGTAATGAAAAACTGTTTTTT.

The chain uses TRBV7-2 and TRBJ2-1; weak D call: TRBD1 (6 bases). The CDR3 length is 15 residues. V was cut by 1 base and J by 6 bases, with 13 bases left in between. The V gene's germline CDR1 is SGHTA and CDR2 FQGNSA. CDR3 nucleotides: TGTGCCAGCAGCTTAGGGCCAGGGGTAAGCAATGAGCAGTTCTTC. The encoded protein is CASSLGPGVSNEQFF.

The chain carries TRBV5-1 and TRBJ2-3, with a possible D match to TRBD2 (5 bases). CDR1 and CDR2 (germline): SGHRS, YFSETQ. The V end lost 3 bases, the J end lost 2 bases, and 16 bases lay between the germline ends. The CDR3 sequence is 16 residues long. The CDR3 sequence: CASSSGVALTTDTQYF. The CDR3 DNA reads TGCGCCAGCAGCTCCGGGGTAGCACTAACCACAGATACGCAGTATTTT.

The rearrangement joins TRBV28 to TRBJ2-1, with TRBD2 matching over 8 bases. The CDR3 contains 16 residues. Germline trimming cut 4 bases from V and 2 bases from J; bases unmatched to any gene: 7. CDR1 and CDR2 (germline): MDHEN, SYDVKM. The CDR3 reads CASSSSGSPTYNEQFF. CDR3 in DNA: TGTGCCAGCAGTTCGAGCGGGAGCCCTACCTACAATGAGCAGTTCTTC.

J is TRBJ2-2 and V is TRBV25-1; 9 nucleotides line up with TRBD1. The V and J ends lost 2 bases and 0 bases, in that order; junction bases with no gene match: 1. The CDR3 is 16 residues long. Germline loops: CDR1 MGHDK, CDR2 SYGVNS. This CDR3 is CASSETGGANTGELFF. In DNA form, the CDR3 reads TGTGCCAGCAGTGAAACAGGGGGCGCGAACACCGGGGAGCTGTTTTTT.

V usage is TRBV6-5 and J usage is TRBJ1-5; D is unresolved. Germline V gene data show CDR1 as MNHEY and CDR2 as SVGAGI. CDR3 length: 14 residues. Trimming took off 0 bases at V and 5 bases at J, with 8 bases between the two ends. This CDR3 is CASSYSTTHQPQHF. The CDR3 nucleotides are TGTGCCAGCAGTTACTCGACTACTCATCAGCCCCAGCATTTT.

The chain combines TRBV5-1 with TRBJ2-5; D possibly corresponds to TRBD2 (7 bases). The CDR3 runs 17 residues. V shed 0 bases and J shed 0 bases, with 15 bases lying between them. CDR1 and CDR2 (germline): SGHRS, YFSETQ. The CDR3 nucleotides are TGCGCCAGCAGCTTGGCCCGAGGGGGGGAGAACCAAGAGACCCAGTACTTC. The encoded protein is CASSLARGGENQETQYF.

In its sample, this clone was seen many times. The rearrangement uses TRBV3-1 (or the pseudogene TRBV3-2) and TRBJ2-5; TRBD2 matches 9 bases. The J segment lost 5 bases and the V segment lost 0 bases, leaving 10 bases of the junction unmatched. Germline V gene sequence: CDR1 LGHDT, CDR2 YNNKEL (reference sequence). This CDR3 region has 17 residues. CDR3 amino acids: CASSQDLRGRVRETQYF. The CDR3 coding sequence is TGTGCCAGCAGCCAAGACCTCCGCGGGAGGGTACGGGAGACCCAGTACTTC.

This clone has just one count. The rearrangement uses TRBV5-1 and TRBJ2-3; TRBD1 aligns across 10 bases. Germline assignment: CDR1 SGHRS and CDR2 YFSETQ. The CDR3 has 14 amino acids. Trimming at V came to 7 bases and at J to 5 bases, leaving 7 bases not matched to a gene. The chain's CDR3 is CASQSGTGEDTQYF. CDR3 DNA sequence: TGCGCCAGCCAGAGCGGGACAGGGGAAGATACGCAGTATTTT.

J is TRBJ1-1 and V is TRBV9, with D possibly matching TRBD1 (6 bases). Germline-derived CDR1 and CDR2 are SGDLS and YYNGEE. The CDR3 extends over 14 amino acids. V dropped 4 bases and J dropped 1 base, with 11 bases sitting between them. The CDR3, as DNA: TGTGCCAGCAGCTCGCGGACAGCGAACACTGAAGCTTTCTTT. Translating gives CASSSRTANTEAFF.

The genes are TRBV6-2 or TRBV6-3 and TRBJ2-1; D is perhaps TRBD2 (6 bases). The V gene lost 5 bases and the J gene lost 8 bases, with 31 bases spanning the gap. CDR3 length: 19 residues. Looked up from germline, CDR1 is MNHEY and CDR2 is SVGEGT. CDR3 residues: CASSDEFPPRASDGDEQFF. The CDR3 DNA reads TGTGCCAGCAGTGACGAATTCCCTCCTCGTGCTAGCGACGGAGATGAGCAGTTCTTC.

This clone was seen only a few times. The V call is TRBV4-1, the J call TRBJ1-6, with a weak D call TRBD1 (6 bases). Trimming stripped 0 bases from V and 9 bases from J, with 9 bases between. CDR3 length: 14 residues. Germline V CDR1 and CDR2: MGHRA, YSYEKL. The CDR3 DNA is TGCGCCAGCAGCCAAGAGGGCAGGGGTTCACCCCTCCACTTT. Translated: CASSQEGRGSPLHF.

The V call is TRBV2, the J call TRBJ1-2; D remains unclear. CDR3 length: 11 amino acids. The V end was cut by 4 bases, the J end by 2 bases, with 2 bases between. The germline CDR1 and CDR2 sequences are SNHLY and FYNNEI. The CDR3 nucleotides read TGTGCCAGCAGTGCAAACTATGGCTACACCTTC. The encoded protein is CASSANYGYTF.

The chain is built from TRBV19 and TRBJ2-7; 9 bases match TRBD1. V was clipped by 4 bases and J by 3 bases; unmatched bases: 1. CDR3 size: 13 residues. The germline gives CDR1 LNHDA, CDR2 SQIVND (reference sequence). This CDR3 is CASSKDRGYEQYF. The CDR3 DNA reads as TGTGCCAGTAGTAAGGACAGGGGCTACGAGCAGTACTTC. Variable domain in full (rest from reference TRBV19 and TRBJ2-7): DGGITQSPKYLFRKEGQNVTLSCEQNLNHDAMYWYRQDPGQGLRLIYYSQIVNDFQKGDIAEGYSVSREKKESFPLTVTSAQKNPTAFYLCASSKDRGYEQYFGPGTRLTVT.

The chain joins TRBV2 to TRBJ2-7; 11 bases are a match to TRBD2. The germline V gene encodes CDR1 SNHLY and CDR2 FYNNEI. The CDR3 loop spans 13 amino acids. Trimming cost V 6 bases and J 3 bases; bases outside gene matches: 1. This CDR3 is CASSGTSGYEQYF. CDR3 sequence (DNA): TGTGCCAGCAGCGGGACTAGCGGCTACGAGCAGTACTTC.

The sample holds one count of this clone. Here the CDR3 DNA reads TGTGCCAGCAGTTACAGGGCGGGGGTCATGTACAATGAGCAGTTCTTC. Translation gives CASSYRAGVMYNEQFF. The chain employs TRBV6-2 or TRBV6-3 and TRBJ2-1, with 7 positions matching TRBD2. The CDR3 extends over 16 amino acids. Per the germline V gene, CDR1 is MNHEY and CDR2 is SVGEGT. The V segment lost 2 bases and the J segment 4 bases; nucleotides outside the gene matches: 8.

The chain recombines TRBV5-4 with TRBJ1-2; D possibly corresponds to TRBD1 (5 bases). Germline V gives CDR1 SGHNT, CDR2 YYREEE (reference sequence). The CDR3 is 15 amino acids. Trimming shortened V by 0 bases and J by 8 bases, and 17 bases separated the two germline ends. The CDR3 loop reads CASSLAPQGVLGYTF. Written as DNA, the CDR3 is TGTGCCAGCAGCTTGGCCCCCCAGGGCGTCTTGGGCTACACCTTC.